The present TCR beta chain was sequenced within a study of regulatory T cells in long-lasting Graves disease. Looking at the study overall: Disease was considered persistent Graves' disease after over 5 years of antithyroid drugs (with positive TSH receptor antibodies).

CDR1 MNHGY and CDR2 SVAAGI come from the germline V gene. The CDR3 length is 17 residues. V gave up 4 bases and J gave up 1 base, with 20 bases separating them. Whole-study results and caveats: Favored gene segments in persistent disease were TRBV28, TRBJ1-2 and TRBJ2-5.

iRepertoire HTBI primers and Arm-PCR of CDR3 regions built TCR beta libraries. TCRdb fed the multiplex PCR reads into MiXCR, producing one record per CDR3 protein. The data contain 400,000 to 500,000 distinct CDR3 sequences, roughly a fifth of them singletons. A word on this clonotype: Its antigen is not identified.

Time point specified: persistent/refractory GD, antithyroid drugs over 5 years with positive TRAb. Researchers made the TCR library from RNA that was extracted from PBMCs. V is TRBV6-9 and J is TRBJ2-7; D unclear. This clonotype was sampled from a female donor with Graves disease. The sequencing here drew on peripheral blood mononuclear cells (PBMCs), taken when the disease was refractory, from a patient treated with antithyroid drugs. The CDR3 spells CASSSLTWREASYEQYF. The CDR3 bases are TGTGCCAGCAGTTCTTTGACCTGGAGAGAGGCTTCCTACGAGCAGTACTTC.